The 14 T cell receptor beta chains reported below all come from one sample, sequenced in a study of blood T cell repertoires in COVID-19. Sequencing was performed with immunoSEQ multiplex PCR; in TCRdb, only in-frame clones are kept and a portion is missing. The table shows roughly 260,000 clones, with around 87% occurring only once. Sequencing used peripheral blood. The source is a woman aged 45-60 years with acute or convalescent COVID-19.

V usage is TRBV9 and J usage is TRBJ2-3; unclear D gene. CDR3 length: 14 residues. The V gene's germline CDR1 is SGDLS and CDR2 YYNGEE. Trimming took off 4 bases at V and 3 bases at J, with 12 bases between the two ends. CDR3 protein: CASSSLSETDTQYF. The CDR3 DNA sequence: TGTGCCAGCAGCTCATTGTCGGAGACAGATACGCAGTATTTT.

The count of this clone is one. The CDR3 protein is CASSKAVSGSGAYEQYF. The CDR3 bases are TGTGCCAGCTCAAAAGCAGTCAGCGGGAGTGGGGCCTACGAGCAGTACTTC. The chain employs TRBV18 and TRBJ2-7; 8 nucleotides align to TRBD2. Germline V gives CDR1 KGHSH, CDR2 LQKENI. J was trimmed by 2 bases and V by 5 bases; bases with no gene match: 14. There are 17 residues in the CDR3.

Comment on this clone: This CDR3 is also generated by other DNA sequences in the sample. V gene TRBV24-1 combines with J gene TRBJ2-1, with 12 positions matching TRBD2. The CDR3 is made up of 18 amino acids. Unmatched junction bases numbered 6, after V lost 4 bases and J lost 0 bases. Germline V lookup: CDR1 KGHDR, CDR2 SFDVKD. CDR3 in DNA: TGTGCCACCAGTGACCCGGGACTAGCGGGTAGCTCCTACAATGAGCAGTTCTTC. It codes for CATSDPGLAGSSYNEQFF.

J is TRBJ2-5 and V is TRBV2; D remains ambiguous. Germline lookup yields CDR1 SNHLY and CDR2 FYNNEI. V lost 1 base to trimming and J lost 0 bases, with 6 bases between them. This CDR3 has 14 amino acids. As DNA, the CDR3 is TGTGCCAGCAGTGAAGTTTACAACCAAGAGACCCAGTACTTC. Its protein product is CASSEVYNQETQYF.

This sequence joins TRBV28 and TRBJ1-1, with 7 positions matching TRBD1. Unmatched junction bases numbered 15, after V lost 5 bases and J lost 3 bases. Germline CDR1 reads MDHEN; CDR2 reads SYDVKM. The CDR3 contains 17 residues. The CDR3 coding sequence is TGTGCCAGCAGTGCCCGGGACAGACTCAAAGGCTACACTGAAGCTTTCTTT. Amino acids: CASSARDRLKGYTEAFF.

The chain uses TRBV27 and TRBJ2-5; the match to TRBD2 covers 8 bases. The CDR3 sequence is 14 residues long. With 3 bases clipped from V and 5 bases from J, the junction kept 5 bases outside the gene matches. CDR1 MNHEY and CDR2 SMNVEV come from the germline V gene (reference sequence). As DNA, the CDR3 is TGTGCCAGCAGTTTTCGGGAGGGCCTGGAGACCCAGTACTTC. It encodes CASSFREGLETQYF.

This clone was counted a few times. The rearrangement links TRBV7-9 to TRBJ1-4; D is undetermined. Trimming stripped 5 bases from V and 2 bases from J, with 15 bases between. This CDR3 is built from 16 residues. Germline values: CDR1 SEHNR, CDR2 FQNEAQ (reference sequence). The CDR3 is CASSPYREGTNEKLFF. The CDR3 nucleotides read TGTGCCAGCAGCCCCTACCGGGAAGGGACTAATGAAAAACTGTTTTTT.

Turning to this clone: The identical CDR3 is also encoded by other nucleotide sequences in the sample. V and J are TRBV28 and TRBJ2-7; D unresolved. The length of the CDR3 is 11 residues. Between the trimmed V and J ends, which lost 3 bases and 4 bases, there was a span of 4 bases. Germline V gene lookup returns CDR1 MDHEN and CDR2 SYDVKM. Here the CDR3 DNA reads TGTGCCAGCAGTTTTCAATACGAGCAGTACTTC. Residues: CASSFQYEQYF.

The chain is built from TRBV7-7 and TRBJ2-5; 7 nucleotides align to TRBD1. From germline, CDR1 is SSHAT and CDR2 FNYEAQ (reference sequence). V lost 4 bases and J lost 13; bases outside the gene matches: 12. The CDR3 is 13 residues long. The CDR3 nucleotides are TGTGCCAGCAGCTCACGGGCTTCGGGACAGCTGTACTTC. The encoded protein is CASSSRASGQLYF.

This clone came up once. The chain has TRBV3-1 (or the pseudogene TRBV3-2) and TRBJ1-2; D unclear. V lost 1 base and J 5 bases, leaving 8 bases between the germline ends. CDR1 LGHDT and CDR2 YNNKEL come from the germline V gene (reference sequence). The CDR3 is 13 residues long. The CDR3 sequence: CASSQGLAYGYTF. The CDR3 DNA reads TGTGCCAGCAGCCAAGGTTTAGCTTATGGCTACACCTTC.

The rearrangement links TRBV24-1 to TRBJ2-5, with TRBD1 as a possible D gene (7 bases). The CDR3 sequence is 16 residues long. CDR1 is KGHDR and CDR2 is SFDVKD in the germline V gene. V shed 9 bases and J shed 1 base, with 20 bases lying between them. CDR3 region: CATGGPGQSSQETQYF. The CDR3 bases are TGTGCCACCGGAGGGCCGGGACAGAGCTCCCAAGAGACCCAGTACTTC.

Many counts were recorded for this clone. The gene calls are TRBV4-1 and TRBJ2-1, with TRBD2 as a possible D gene (6 bases). CDR3 size: 14 residues. V was pared by 1 base and J by 5 bases, with 9 bases between. Germline CDR1 reads MGHRA; CDR2 reads YSYEKL. CDR3 loop: CASSQVKRDNEQFF. The CDR3 DNA is TGCGCCAGCAGCCAAGTTAAGCGGGACAATGAGCAGTTCTTC.

The CDR3 DNA reads as TGTGCCAGCAGGCGGGACAGGATAAACACTGAAGCTTTCTTT. Translation: CASRRDRINTEAFF. The V call is TRBV7-9, the J call TRBJ1-1; 8 bases are shared with TRBD1. This CDR3 has 14 amino acids. Germline loops: CDR1 SEHNR, CDR2 FQNEAQ (reference sequence). V dropped 6 bases and J dropped 2; count of bases not matched to a gene: 5.

V usage is TRBV5-1 and J usage is TRBJ2-7; 7 bases line up with TRBD2. The CDR3 runs 14 residues. From germline, CDR1 is SGHRS and CDR2 YFSETQ. The V and J ends lost 3 bases and 5 bases, in that order; junction bases with no gene match: 8. The CDR3 sequence: CASSSSGTTHEQYF. The CDR3 DNA reads TGCGCCAGCAGCTCCTCCGGGACTACCCACGAGCAGTACTTC. Together with reference TRBV5-1 and TRBJ2-7, the CDR3 gives the full variable domain: KAGVTQTPRYLIKTRGQQVTLSCSPISGHRSVSWYQQTPGQGLQFLFEYFSETQRNKGNFPGRFSGRQFSNSRSEMNVSTLELGDSALYLCASSSSGTTHEQYFGPGTRLTVT.